The entry that follows covers one T cell receptor beta chain sequence. Sequencing was performed with immunoSEQ multiplex PCR; in TCRdb, only in-frame clones are kept and a portion is missing. Among more than 1,200,000 clones listed, less than 99% were seen once. The data belong to a study of shared clonotypes between healthy human individuals. CDR3 length: 14 residues. Germline loops: CDR1 SGHAT, CDR2 FQDESV (reference sequence). V lost 2 bases, J lost 1 base, and 9 bases lay in between. The sequenced sample consisted of naive CD4+ T cells sorted from blood. The subset denotes: CD45RA+ positively selected. V is TRBV11-1 and J is TRBJ2-7, with D possibly TRBD2 on 6 matching bases. The receptor comes from a man between 25 and 39 years old in good health. CDR3 bases: TGTGCCAGCAGCTTAAGCGGAGGGTCCTACGAGCAGTACTTC. Protein sequence: CASSLSGGSYEQYF.